The present T cell receptor (beta chain) was sequenced within a study of blood T cell repertoires in COVID-19. Study-level background: Sites across the United States, Italy and Spain contributed samples from acute and convalescent COVID-19. PBMCs, B-cell-depleted T cells, or T cells provided the cDNA or gDNA that made up the material.

The CDR3 length is 12 residues. Germline CDR1 SGHTA, CDR2 FQGNSA. Trimming stripped 6 bases from V and 6 bases from J, with 9 bases between. Study processing details: Nucleated cell counts were estimated from reference gene primer amplification. Here immunoSEQ multiplex PCR was the method, and the copy in TCRdb shows in-frame clones only, minus some. D and trimming were read from the DNA, whereas the V and J calls and clone size are those reported in that table. In the table there are 120,000 to 150,000 clones, roughly 85% of which are singletons. The sequenced sample was peripheral blood. This TCR was recovered from a middle-aged man with acute or convalescent COVID-19. The chain carries TRBV7-2 and TRBJ1-5; D ambiguous. CDR3 in DNA: TGTGCCAGCAGACAGAATAGTCAGCCCCAGCATTTT. This codes for CASRQNSQPQHF. Variable domain in full (rest from reference TRBV7-2 and TRBJ1-5): GAGVSQSPSNKVTEKGKDVELRCDPISGHTALYWYRQSLGQGLEFLIYFQGNSAPDKSGLPSDRFSAERTGGSVSTLTIQRTQQEDSAVYLCASRQNSQPQHFGDGTRLSIL.